This T cell receptor (beta chain) was sequenced during a study of cytomegalovirus exposure and HLA in healthy donors. Overall study: Prior work identified 120 million or so unique TCR beta sequences in 150 million to 200 million T cells. About 85 million unique TCR sequences came from HLA-typed donors in an early release. Findings and limits, study-wide: Later on, an analysis found that several of the most significant clusters appeared to be linked to common viral pathogens, which included parvovirus B19. Upon later analysis, HLA-associated TCR beta chains proved more clonally expanded than other, equally common chains.

This clone was counted once. What it binds is unknown. V shed 5 bases and J shed 2 bases, with 13 bases lying between them. This CDR3 has 15 amino acids. Germline-derived CDR1 and CDR2 are MNHEY and SMNVEV (reference sequence). PCR used 60 Vbeta primers and 13 Jbeta primers. TCRdb's table, derived via immunoSEQ multiplex PCR, lists solely in-frame clones and lacks some. The sample comprises 110,000 to 150,000 clones, roughly 80% of which are singletons, and 1.2% rests with the top ten. The chain combines TRBV27 with TRBJ2-1; the D is unclear. Material: PBMCs. This receptor was taken from a female donor in good health and CMV-seronegative. The DNA of the CDR3 is TGTGCCAGCAGTCATGGAGCGCCAACCTACAATGAGCAGTTCTTC. Its protein product is CASSHGAPTYNEQFF.